These 19 T cell receptor beta chains originate from one sample sequenced in a study of OX40 agonist ivuxolimab in advanced cancers. TCRdb keeps only in-frame clones here, not all; method: immunoSEQ multiplex PCR. This table has 52,000 or so clones, under 95% appearing once. Specimen: CD4+ or CD8+ T cells sorted from blood, collected in a trial of the OX40 agonist ivuxolimab. These receptor sequences come from an adult with an advanced solid tumor such as melanoma, head and neck, liver or kidney cancer.

This rearrangement joins TRBV27 to TRBJ2-6; a weak D match, TRBD1 (6 bases). CDR1 is MNHEY, CDR2 SMNVEV, per germline (reference sequence). This CDR3 region has 17 residues. Trimming cost V 2 bases and J 2 bases, with 13 bases left between them. The CDR3 DNA follows: TGTGCCAGCAGTTTAGACCACCCAGGGGCTGGGGCCAACGTCCTGACTTTC. Translation: CASSLDHPGAGANVLTF.

The V and J genes are TRBV5-5 and TRBJ1-1, with a possible D match to TRBD1 (5 bases). The CDR3 extends over 15 amino acids. Germline V gene sequence: CDR1 SGHKS, CDR2 YYEKEE (reference sequence). Trimming removed 0 bases from V and 1 base from J, with 10 bases in between. The CDR3 is CASSLEGRENTEAFF. CDR3 in DNA: TGTGCCAGCAGCTTGGAGGGACGGGAGAACACTGAAGCTTTCTTT.

The rearrangement uses TRBV19 and TRBJ2-1, with 8 bases that match TRBD1. Unmatched junction bases numbered 3, after V lost 5 bases and J lost 0 bases. This CDR3 region has 15 residues. Germline assignment: CDR1 LNHDA and CDR2 SQIVND (reference sequence). CDR3 amino acids: CASSRDRGSYNEQFF. The CDR3 DNA reads as TGTGCCAGTAGTCGCGACAGGGGCTCCTACAATGAGCAGTTCTTC.

V usage is TRBV29-1 and J usage is TRBJ2-4, with 7 bases fitting TRBD1. With 7 bases clipped from V and 1 base from J, the junction kept 7 bases outside the gene matches. CDR3 length: 14 residues. The germline V gene encodes CDR1 SQVTM and CDR2 ANQGSEA. CDR3: CSGAGGAAKNIQYF. CDR3 sequence (DNA): TGCAGCGGTGCAGGGGGAGCGGCCAAAAACATTCAGTACTTC.

V gene TRBV19 combines with J gene TRBJ1-2, with D hard to call. The germline V and J ends were trimmed by 4 bases and 4 bases, with 13 bases remaining between them. This CDR3 is built from 14 residues. The germline gives CDR1 LNHDA, CDR2 SQIVND (reference sequence). CDR3 nucleotide sequence: TGTGCCAGTAGTACCGTCCGGTCCCCCTATGGCTACACCTTC. Its translation is CASSTVRSPYGYTF.

The chain carries TRBV4-3 and TRBJ2-1; D is unclear. The CDR3 is 13 residues long. Germline CDR1 is LGHNA and CDR2 is YSLEER. V lost 1 base to trimming and J lost 7 bases, with 8 bases between them. The CDR3: CASSQGYVNEQFF. In nucleotides, the CDR3 is TGCGCCAGCAGCCAAGGGTACGTGAATGAGCAGTTCTTC.

With respect to this clone: The same CDR3 also results from other DNA sequences found in this sample. The chain recombines TRBV19 with TRBJ2-7, with a tentative D call TRBD2 (5 bases). This CDR3 is built from 11 residues. Trimming cost V 2 bases and J 7 bases, with 6 bases left between them. In germline, CDR1 is LNHDA, CDR2 SQIVND (reference sequence). This CDR3 is CASSISGEQYF. CDR3 coding DNA: TGTGCCAGTAGTATAAGCGGAGAGCAGTACTTC. Based on the CDR3 plus reference TRBV19 and TRBJ2-7, the full variable domain is DGGITQSPKYLFRKEGQNVTLSCEQNLNHDAMYWYRQDPGQGLRLIYYSQIVNDFQKGDIAEGYSVSREKKESFPLTVTSAQKNPTAFYLCASSISGEQYFGPGTRLTVT.

The rearrangement uses TRBV6-1 and TRBJ2-2; D is unresolved. Germline CDR1 reads MNHNS; CDR2 reads SASEGT. V lost 3 bases to trimming and J lost 1 base, with 6 bases between them. The CDR3 has 14 residues. The CDR3 region is CASSDVGNTGELFF. For the CDR3, the DNA is TGTGCCAGCAGTGATGTCGGGAACACCGGGGAGCTGTTTTTT.

The chain is built from TRBV27 and TRBJ2-1; 10 positions agree with TRBD2. Germline trimming cut 5 bases from V and 4 bases from J; bases unmatched to any gene: 5. The germline V gene encodes CDR1 MNHEY and CDR2 SMNVEV (reference sequence). There are 15 residues in the CDR3. The DNA of the CDR3 is TGTGCCAGCAGTCCCAGGACTAGCGGATACAATGAGCAGTTCTTC. Translating gives CASSPRTSGYNEQFF.

V and J are TRBV11-2 and TRBJ2-1; D is undetermined. CDR3 length: 14 amino acids. Trimming shortened V by 0 bases and J by 5 bases, and 8 bases separated the two germline ends. CDR1 and CDR2 from the germline V gene are SGHAT and FQNNGV. The CDR3 sequence is CASSLEVGHNEQFF. The CDR3, as DNA: TGTGCCAGCAGCTTAGAAGTCGGTCACAATGAGCAGTTCTTC.

The rearrangement links TRBV13 to TRBJ2-7, with D possibly called TRBD1 or TRBD2 (6 bases each). The CDR3 has 15 residues. The germline V and J ends were trimmed by 5 bases and 2 bases, with 16 bases remaining between them. Germline V gene lookup returns CDR1 PRHDT and CDR2 FYEKMQ (reference sequence). CDR3 nucleotides: TGTGCCAGCAGCCCAAGGGGGGAATCCGCCTACGAGCAGTACTTC. Residues: CASSPRGESAYEQYF.

The chain carries TRBV27 and TRBJ1-1, with 8 bases identical to TRBD1. V lost 6 bases to trimming and J lost 1 base; unmatched junction nucleotides: 4. This CDR3 is 14 amino acids long. The germline V gene has CDR1 MNHEY and CDR2 SMNVEV (reference sequence). CDR3 coding DNA: TGTGCCAGCAGCCTCCAGGGGGCGAACACTGAAGCTTTCTTT. Its translation: CASSLQGANTEAFF.

This chain uses TRBV4-1 with TRBJ1-2; D is unclear. The CDR3 length is 18 residues. V shed 0 bases and J shed 2 bases, with 19 bases lying between them. Germline-derived CDR1 and CDR2 are MGHRA and YSYEKL. As DNA, the CDR3 is TGCGCCAGCAGCCAAGATGGGCTGATGCAACTGTCAAACTATGGCTACACCTTC. The encoded protein is CASSQDGLMQLSNYGYTF.

The V gene is TRBV29-1, the J gene TRBJ2-3; possible D gene TRBD2, 6 bases. This CDR3 is built from 11 residues. Per germline, CDR1 SQVTM and CDR2 ANQGSEA. Between the trimmed V and J ends, which lost 6 bases and 11 bases, there was a span of 15 bases. The CDR3 is CSVDGTLGQYF. Written as DNA, the CDR3 is TGCAGCGTGGACGGGACTCTGGGGCAGTATTTT.

V usage is TRBV19 and J usage is TRBJ2-1, with 11 bases lining up with TRBD2. The trim removed 2 bases at V and 7 bases at J, leaving 4 bases unmatched. Germline V gene sequence: CDR1 LNHDA, CDR2 SQIVND (reference sequence). The CDR3 has 15 residues. CDR3 in amino acids: CASSILAGGFNEQFF. CDR3 nucleotide sequence: TGTGCCAGTAGTATACTAGCGGGAGGTTTTAATGAGCAGTTCTTC.

A remark on this clone: Its ends do not fully match the called genes, so a read error is possible. The chain has TRBV19 and TRBJ1-4, with D maybe TRBD1 (5 bases). The CDR3 has 13 amino acids. Germline V gives CDR1 LNHDA, CDR2 SQIVND (reference sequence). The CDR3 region is CASSIGTNENLFF. The CDR3 nucleotides are TGTGCCAGTAGTATCGGGACTAATGAAAACCTGTTTTTT.

The V call is TRBV2, the J call TRBJ2-7; D remains ambiguous. Germline V lookup: CDR1 SNHLY, CDR2 FYNNEI. The CDR3 has 12 residues. Trimming took off 8 bases at V and 1 base at J, with 9 bases between the two ends. The CDR3 nucleotides are TGTGCCAGCGGGTTTGATTCCTACGAGCAGTACTTC. It is translated as CASGFDSYEQYF.

The chain links TRBV23-1 to TRBJ1-5; no clear D. TRBV23-1 is an ORF, and what it does is uncertain. V was cut by 3 bases and J by 5 bases, with 11 bases left in between. The CDR3 consists of 14 residues. CDR3 bases: TGCGCCAGCAGTCACGAACCGGGAGATCAGCCCCAGCATTTT. Encoded protein: CASSHEPGDQPQHF.

J is TRBJ1-1 and V is TRBV27; 11 positions agree with TRBD1. From germline, CDR1 is MNHEY and CDR2 SMNVEV (reference sequence). After removal of 6 bases from V and 5 bases from J, the junction contained 5 bases not matched to a gene. CDR3 length equals 14 residues. The DNA for the CDR3 is TGTGCCAGCAGATTGGACAGGGGGCGGACTGAAGCTTTCTTT. The encoded protein is CASRLDRGRTEAFF.